The TCR beta chain described here comes from a study of T cell repertoires in cytomegalovirus infection. Overall study context: Well-studied HLA-B-restricted CMV epitopes were used in the study alongside recently identified HLA-C-restricted ones. A matching HLA type, together with CMV infection, was signaled by public TCR beta signatures.

TCRdb used MiXCR to reprocess the reads, holding one entry per CDR3 protein. The sample yields around 500,000 distinct CDR3 sequences, roughly 43% seen once. Remarks on this clonotype: The antigen is undetermined.

The CDR3 contains 13 residues. Germline V lookup: CDR1 MNHEY, CDR2 SVGAGI. V was trimmed by 7 bases and J by 0 bases, leaving 9 bases between them. V usage is TRBV6-5 and J usage is TRBJ1-1; D is unresolved. The input for sequencing was cultured PBMCs, taken from culture after CMV antigen stimulation. This TCR was sampled from a human donor in good health (CMV status not recorded). Some clones in this sample may be carry-over from other donors' samples. As DNA, the CDR3 is TGTGCCAGCACCGAACAAATGAACACTGAAGCTTTCTTT. This sequence encodes CASTEQMNTEAFF.